A single sample is the source of the 6 T cell receptor beta chains below, sequenced in a study of cytomegalovirus exposure and HLA in healthy donors. It was with 60 Vbeta and 13 Jbeta primers that the PCR ran. The data were produced by immunoSEQ multiplex PCR, yet TCRdb's version contains in-frame clones alone and is incomplete. The data hold about 120,000 clones, with roughly 70% observed a single time. Material: PBMCs. Receptor source: a woman between 40 and 55 years old in good health and CMV-seropositive.

DNA of the CDR3: TGTGCCAGCAGCTTAAACCGACAGAGGGAGACCCAGTACTTC. It yields the protein CASSLNRQRETQYF. The chain combines TRBV7-2 with TRBJ2-5, with a tentative D call TRBD1 (5 bases). V shed 2 bases and J shed 5 bases, with 12 bases lying between them. The CDR3 has 14 amino acids. CDR1 is SGHTA, CDR2 FQGNSA, per germline.

This clone showed up just once. This rearrangement joins TRBV29-1 to TRBJ2-7; D is possibly TRBD1 (5 bases). V dropped 6 bases and J dropped 0 bases, with 12 bases sitting between them. The CDR3 is made up of 13 amino acids. In germline, CDR1 is SQVTM, CDR2 ANQGSEA. The CDR3 loop reads CSVARGTSYEQYF. Written as DNA, the CDR3 is TGCAGCGTGGCTAGGGGTACCTCCTACGAGCAGTACTTC.

The chain recombines TRBV4-1 with TRBJ1-2, with 8 bases aligning to TRBD1. Trimming took 4 bases from V and 4 from J; bases not matched to a gene: 8. Looked up from germline, CDR1 is MGHRA and CDR2 is YSYEKL. The CDR3 loop spans 15 amino acids. CDR3 protein: CASSPSWTGSYGYTF. The CDR3 nucleotides are TGCGCCAGCAGCCCGTCATGGACAGGGTCCTATGGCTACACCTTC.

The chain's CDR3 is CASRLQLGNTIYF. Here the CDR3 DNA reads TGTGCCAGCAGGTTACAATTGGGAAACACCATATATTTT. J is TRBJ1-3 and V is TRBV28, with D hard to call. CDR3 length: 13 residues. The V gene's germline CDR1 is MDHEN and CDR2 SYDVKM. The V and J ends lost 6 bases and 4 bases respectively, with 10 bases between them.

This clone showed up just once. The V gene is TRBV6-5, the J gene TRBJ1-1; D not certain. The germline gives CDR1 MNHEY, CDR2 SVGAGI. The CDR3 loop spans 14 amino acids. Between the trimmed V and J ends, which lost 0 bases and 0 bases, there was a span of 5 bases. This CDR3 is CASSYSRLNTEAFF. CDR3 in DNA: TGTGCCAGCAGTTACTCGCGGCTGAACACTGAAGCTTTCTTT.

V gene TRBV23-1 combines with J gene TRBJ2-7, with TRBD1 identical over 8 bases. TRBV23-1 is annotated as an ORF whose role is uncertain. Losses at the gene ends were 5 bases for V and 3 bases for J; bases not matched to a gene: 24. The CDR3 contains 20 residues. The CDR3 spells CASSYFSGTGALTEGYEQYF. The DNA for the CDR3 is TGCGCCAGCAGTTACTTCTCCGGGACAGGCGCTCTAACCGAGGGCTACGAGCAGTACTTC.